Shown below are 8 T cell receptor beta chains from a single sample sequenced in a study of blood T cell repertoires in COVID-19. The repertoire was sequenced with immunoSEQ multiplex PCR; TCRdb's copy has only in-frame clones and lacks some. Of about 59,000 clones detected, 73% appear once; the ten largest clones hold 18%. Sequenced sample: peripheral blood. These receptors originate from a woman aged 50 to 60 with active or convalescent COVID-19.

The chain couples TRBV5-1 to TRBJ2-1, with 11 bases lining up with TRBD2. The J segment lost 8 bases and the V segment lost 4 bases, leaving 11 bases of the junction unmatched. The CDR3 contains 16 residues. In germline, CDR1 is SGHRS, CDR2 YFSETQ. The CDR3 sequence is CASSMKLAGVSDEQFF. CDR3 DNA sequence: TGCGCCAGCAGCATGAAACTAGCGGGAGTTTCCGATGAGCAGTTCTTC.

The rearrangement joins TRBV2 to TRBJ1-1; 9 bases align to TRBD1. Germline CDR1 reads SNHLY; CDR2 reads FYNNEI. CDR3 length: 15 amino acids. The junction had 5 bases not matched to a gene; V was cut back by 5 bases and J by 1 base. CDR3 sequence: CASSKQGARNTEAFF. The DNA of the CDR3 is TGTGCCAGCAGTAAACAGGGGGCTAGGAACACTGAAGCTTTCTTT.

As concerns this clone: Other DNA sequences in the sample encode the same CDR3. The rearrangement links TRBV6-1 to TRBJ1-2, with D possibly TRBD1 on 5 matching bases. The CDR3 has 15 amino acids. Trimming pared 0 bases from V and 4 bases from J, leaving 12 bases between. Germline CDR1 MNHNS, CDR2 SASEGT. The CDR3 is CASSEALQGTYGYTF. The CDR3, as DNA: TGTGCCAGCAGTGAAGCGCTCCAGGGAACCTATGGCTACACCTTC.

This clone occurred a few times. The J gene is TRBJ1-5, the V gene TRBV7-8, with no clear D. Germline CDR1 is SGHVS and CDR2 is FQNEAQ. V lost 1 base and J 4 bases, leaving 11 bases between the germline ends. The CDR3 extends over 15 amino acids. CDR3 nucleotide sequence: TGTGCCAGCAGCTTAGATTCACAGCCTAATCAGCCCCAGCATTTT. It specifies CASSLDSQPNQPQHF. Full variable domain (missing parts from reference TRBV7-8 and TRBJ1-5): GAGVSQSPRYKVAKRGQDVALRCDPISGHVSLFWYQQALGQGPEFLTYFQNEAQLDKSGLPSDRFFAERPEGSVSTLKIQRTQQEDSAVYLCASSLDSQPNQPQHFGDGTRLSIL.

Concerning this clone itself: A clone one base away is much larger, so this may be a read error. This sequence joins TRBV28 and TRBJ1-2, with unresolved D. The CDR3 runs to 11 residues. The V end was cut by 6 bases, the J end by 0 bases, with 2 bases between. Per the germline V gene, CDR1 is MDHEN and CDR2 is SYDVKM. The CDR3 protein is CASSSNYGYTF. CDR3 DNA sequence: TGTGCCAGCAGCTCTAACTATGGCTACACCTTC.

The sample holds one count of this clone. The V and J genes are TRBV2 and TRBJ2-2; D might be TRBD1 (5 bases). The V end lost 7 bases, the J end lost 4 bases, and 16 bases lay between the germline ends. This CDR3 spans 15 amino acids. Looked up from germline, CDR1 is SNHLY and CDR2 is FYNNEI. CDR3 sequence (DNA): TGTGCCAGCACCACAACAGGCACGGGCACCGGGGAGCTGTTTTTT. Protein product: CASTTTGTGTGELFF.

The rearrangement links TRBV27 to TRBJ2-5; the match to TRBD2 covers 8 bases. The CDR3 extends over 17 amino acids. J gave up 1 base and V 5 bases, and 12 bases lay outside the gene matches. CDR1 is MNHEY and CDR2 is SMNVEV in the germline V gene (reference sequence). Here the CDR3 reads CASSVYSGTNTQETQYF. CDR3 DNA: TGTGCCAGCAGTGTATATAGCGGGACCAACACCCAAGAGACCCAGTACTTC.

The rearrangement uses TRBV5-5 and TRBJ1-2; weak D call: TRBD1 (5 bases). CDR1 and CDR2 (germline): SGHKS, YYEKEE (reference sequence). V was pared by 0 bases and J by 2 bases, with 5 bases between. The CDR3 has 13 residues. The CDR3 nucleotides read TGTGCCAGCAGCTTGGCAGGGAACTATGGCTACACCTTC. Protein product: CASSLAGNYGYTF.